This T cell receptor (beta chain) was sequenced during a study of neoadjuvant anti-PD-1 for oral cavity cancer. Study-wide context: Nivolumab at 3 mg/kg was mostly given biweekly, three to four doses, pre-surgery. Patients without progression received a fourth nivolumab dose around day 43, then surgical resection on days 50-56. Study-level results: Higher pretreatment blood Treg/Th17 ratios correlated with higher pretreatment blood and lower post-treatment tumor TCRbeta clonality.

Time point in this sample: after neoadjuvant nivolumab, at surgical resection. Patients were newly diagnosed with stage II-IVA oral cavity squamous cell carcinoma without prior systemic or radiation treatment. This clone was seen a few times. Its specificity is unknown. There are 16 residues in the CDR3. CDR1 LNHNV and CDR2 YYDKDF come from the germline V gene (reference sequence). V shed 1 base and J 1 base; nucleotides not matched to a gene: 6. This table comes from immunoSEQ multiplex PCR, and its TCRdb copy is limited to in-frame clones, with some not included. The sample lists about 23,000 clones; 35% to 50% were seen once.

The starting material was tumor tissue, obtained after nivolumab (anti-PD-1) treatment. The chain links TRBV15 to TRBJ2-5; 7 bases line up with TRBD2. The receptor's source is a person between 35 and 79 years old with oral cavity squamous cell carcinoma. CDR3 loop: CATSRGVGGTQETQYF. In DNA form, the CDR3 reads TGTGCCACCAGCAGAGGCGTCGGGGGGACCCAAGAGACCCAGTACTTC.